This T cell receptor (beta chain) is from a study of control samples from healthy donors and cancer patients. TCRdb's copy holds only in-frame clones and misses some; the assay was immunoSEQ multiplex PCR. The sample gives 260,000 or so clones, over 70% of which show up once; 13% is in the top ten. There are 17 residues in the CDR3. The V gene end was trimmed by 1 base and the J gene end by 0 bases; junction bases not matched to a gene: 2. Per germline, CDR1 SGHRS and CDR2 YFSETQ. The chain couples TRBV5-1 to TRBJ2-6, with TRBD1 matching 9 bases. This TCR derives from a woman aged 60-75 years with lung cancer. Sequenced sample: PBMCs. In nucleotides, the CDR3 is TGCGCCAGCAGCTTGAGGACAGGGGACTCTGGGGCCAACGTCCTGACTTTC. This translates into CASSLRTGDSGANVLTF.